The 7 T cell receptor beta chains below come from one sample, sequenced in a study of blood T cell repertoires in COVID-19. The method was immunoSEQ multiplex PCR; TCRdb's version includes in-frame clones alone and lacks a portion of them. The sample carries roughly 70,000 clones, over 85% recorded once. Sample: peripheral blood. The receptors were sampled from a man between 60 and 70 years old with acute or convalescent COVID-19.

The CDR3 spells CASSYAANEQFF. The DNA of the CDR3 is TGTGCCAGCAGTTATGCGGCCAATGAGCAGTTCTTC. V usage is TRBV27 and J usage is TRBJ2-1; no clear D gene. CDR3 length: 12 amino acids. V was cut by 4 bases and J by 6 bases, with 7 bases left in between. From germline, CDR1 is MNHEY and CDR2 SMNVEV (reference sequence).

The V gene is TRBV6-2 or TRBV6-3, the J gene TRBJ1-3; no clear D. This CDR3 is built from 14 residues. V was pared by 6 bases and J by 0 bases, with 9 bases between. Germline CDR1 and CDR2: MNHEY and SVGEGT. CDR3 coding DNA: TGTGCCAGCAGCTCCCCGTTCTCTGGAAACACCATATATTTT. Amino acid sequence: CASSSPFSGNTIYF.

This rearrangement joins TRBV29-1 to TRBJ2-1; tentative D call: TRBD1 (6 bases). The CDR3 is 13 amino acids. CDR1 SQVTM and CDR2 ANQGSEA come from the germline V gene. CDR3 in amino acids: CSIIVTGDNEQFF. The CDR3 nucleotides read TGCAGTATCATTGTGACAGGTGACAATGAGCAGTTCTTC.

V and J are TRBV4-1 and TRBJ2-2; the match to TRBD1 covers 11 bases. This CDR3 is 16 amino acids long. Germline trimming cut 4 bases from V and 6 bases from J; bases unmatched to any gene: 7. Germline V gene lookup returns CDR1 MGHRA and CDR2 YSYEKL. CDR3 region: CASSPRTGGASGELFF. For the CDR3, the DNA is TGCGCCAGCAGCCCAAGGACAGGGGGCGCTTCCGGGGAGCTGTTTTTT.

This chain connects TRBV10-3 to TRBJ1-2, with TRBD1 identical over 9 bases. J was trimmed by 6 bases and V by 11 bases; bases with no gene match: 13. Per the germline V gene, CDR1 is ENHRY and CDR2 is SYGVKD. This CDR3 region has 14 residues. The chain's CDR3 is CAAASRTGGNGYTF. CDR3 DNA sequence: TGTGCCGCGGCCTCCAGAACAGGGGGCAATGGCTACACCTTC.

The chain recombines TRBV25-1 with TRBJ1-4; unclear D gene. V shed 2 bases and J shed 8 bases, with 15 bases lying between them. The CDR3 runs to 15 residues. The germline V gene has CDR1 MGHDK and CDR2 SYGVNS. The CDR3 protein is CASSETKGAGEKLFF. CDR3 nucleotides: TGTGCCAGCAGTGAAACTAAGGGAGCGGGAGAAAAACTGTTTTTT.

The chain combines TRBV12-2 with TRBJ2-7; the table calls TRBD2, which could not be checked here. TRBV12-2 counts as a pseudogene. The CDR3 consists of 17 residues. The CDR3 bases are TGTGCAAGTCGCTTAGTTCCGTTCGGGGTAGCAGACTACGAGCAGTACTTC. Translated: CASRLVPFGVADYEQYF.